This T cell receptor beta chain emerged from a study of T cells in Graves' hyperthyroidism and ophthalmopathy. Of note for this clonotype: The antigen remains unidentified. This may come from a read error, since a much larger clone is one base off.

Germline-derived CDR1 and CDR2 are DFQATT and SNEGSKA (reference sequence). Trimming removed 6 bases at V and 0 bases at J, with 12 bases between. The CDR3 runs to 13 residues. Overall study results and limits: Blood also carried most thyroid clonotypes expanded above 0.001.

TCR beta CDR3 regions were amplified from RNA. Primed by the HTBI set, a first-round RT-PCR was run on the TCR CDR3. A single record per CDR3 protein comes from TCRdb applying MiXCR to the multiplex PCR reads. This sample has 550,000 to 700,000 distinct CDR3 sequences, with under 60% found just once. Sequenced material: peripheral blood or thyroid tissue (not recorded which). The chain uses TRBV20-1 and TRBJ2-7; TRBD1 is a possible D gene (5 bases). The sequence came from an adult woman with Graves' disease, either hyperthyroidism or ophthalmopathy (not recorded which). The CDR3 DNA sequence: TGCAGTGCACCCACAGGAGACTCCTACGAGCAGTACTTC. It specifies CSAPTGDSYEQYF.